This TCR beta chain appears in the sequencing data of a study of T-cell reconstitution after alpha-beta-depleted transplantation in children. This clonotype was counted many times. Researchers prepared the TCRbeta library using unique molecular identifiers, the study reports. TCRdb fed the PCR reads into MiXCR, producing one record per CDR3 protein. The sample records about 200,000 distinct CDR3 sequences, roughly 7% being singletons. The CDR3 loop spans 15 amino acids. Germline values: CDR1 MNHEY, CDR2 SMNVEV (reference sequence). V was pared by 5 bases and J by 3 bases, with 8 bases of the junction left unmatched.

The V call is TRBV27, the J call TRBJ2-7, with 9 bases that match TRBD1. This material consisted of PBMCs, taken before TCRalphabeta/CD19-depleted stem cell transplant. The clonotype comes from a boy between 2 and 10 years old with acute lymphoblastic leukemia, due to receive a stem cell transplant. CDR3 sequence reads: CASSLGTGKSYEQYF. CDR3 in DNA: TGTGCCAGCAGTCTAGGGACAGGGAAAAGCTACGAGCAGTACTTC.